This paragraph covers one T cell receptor (beta chain) sequence. The sample's time point: after neoadjuvant nivolumab, at surgical resection. This CDR3 has 13 amino acids. Germline loops: CDR1 SGHTA, CDR2 FQGNSA. Trimming left V 5 bases short and J 5 bases short, with 12 bases between. The method was immunoSEQ multiplex PCR; TCRdb's version includes in-frame clones alone and lacks a portion of them. This sample has 10,000 to 15,000 clones, with 70% to 75% found just once. This record comes from a study of neoadjuvant anti-PD-1 for oral cavity cancer. Study background: Patients without progression got a fourth dose around day 43.

This sequence originates from a person aged 40 to 85 with oral cavity squamous cell carcinoma. The input for sequencing was PBMCs, taken after nivolumab (anti-PD-1) treatment. J is TRBJ2-5 and V is TRBV7-2; D possibly matches TRBD1 or TRBD2 (5 bases each). CDR3 loop: CASSRDPGETQYF. CDR3 DNA sequence: TGTGCCAGCAGCCGGGACCCTGGGGAGACCCAGTACTTC.